The clone carrying this T cell receptor (beta chain) was picked up many times. The authors extracted RNA and reverse transcribed it into cDNA as the sequencing template. Sequenced by immunoSEQ multiplex PCR; TCRdb stores in-frame clones only, minus some. The table includes a few hundred thousand clones, around three fifths detected once. The trim removed 5 bases at V and 6 bases at J, leaving 11 bases unmatched. There are 16 residues in the CDR3. Germline V lookup: CDR1 SGHTA, CDR2 FQGNSA. This sample's treatment: oral pan-JAK inhibitor, 5-10 mg twice daily. The data stem from a study of CD8+ T cells in alopecia areata.

This sequence originates from a human donor with alopecia areata. The source material was CD4+ T cells sorted from blood, sampled at week 4, from a patient treated with tofacitinib. The chain links TRBV7-2 to TRBJ2-1; 9 bases match TRBD2. CDR3 sequence (DNA): TGTGCCAGCAGCCCGAGGGGCGCGGGGGGGCGCAATGAGCAGTTCTTC. This sequence encodes CASSPRGAGGRNEQFF.